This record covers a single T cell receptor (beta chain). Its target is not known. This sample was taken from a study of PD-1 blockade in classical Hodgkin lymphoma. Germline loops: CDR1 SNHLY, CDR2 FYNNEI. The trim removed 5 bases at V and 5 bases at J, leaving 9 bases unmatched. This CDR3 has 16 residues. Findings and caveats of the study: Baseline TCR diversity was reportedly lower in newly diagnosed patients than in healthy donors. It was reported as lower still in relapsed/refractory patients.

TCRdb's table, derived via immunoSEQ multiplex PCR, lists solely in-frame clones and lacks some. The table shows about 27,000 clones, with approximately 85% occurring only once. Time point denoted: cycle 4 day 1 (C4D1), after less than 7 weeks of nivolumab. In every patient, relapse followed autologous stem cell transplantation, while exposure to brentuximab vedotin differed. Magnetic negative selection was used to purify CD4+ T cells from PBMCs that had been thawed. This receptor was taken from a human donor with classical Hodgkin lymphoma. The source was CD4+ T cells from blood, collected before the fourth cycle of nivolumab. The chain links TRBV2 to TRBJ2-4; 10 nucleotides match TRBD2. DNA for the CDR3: TGTGCCAGCAGTCCACCGGGGACTAGCGCACAAAACATTCAGTACTTC. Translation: CASSPPGTSAQNIQYF.